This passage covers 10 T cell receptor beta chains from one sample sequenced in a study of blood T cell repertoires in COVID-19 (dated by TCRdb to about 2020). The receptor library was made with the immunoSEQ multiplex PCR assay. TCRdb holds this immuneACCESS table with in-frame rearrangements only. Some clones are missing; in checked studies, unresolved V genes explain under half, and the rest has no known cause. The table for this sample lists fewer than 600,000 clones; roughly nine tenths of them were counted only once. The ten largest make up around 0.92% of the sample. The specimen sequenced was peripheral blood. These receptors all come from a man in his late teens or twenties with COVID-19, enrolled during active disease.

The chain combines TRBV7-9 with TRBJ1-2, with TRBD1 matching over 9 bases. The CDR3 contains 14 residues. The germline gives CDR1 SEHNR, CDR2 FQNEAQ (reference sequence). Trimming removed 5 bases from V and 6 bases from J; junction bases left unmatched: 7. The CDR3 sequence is CASSPGQGLDGYTF. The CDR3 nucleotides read TGTGCCAGCAGCCCTGGACAGGGGTTGGATGGCTACACCTTC.

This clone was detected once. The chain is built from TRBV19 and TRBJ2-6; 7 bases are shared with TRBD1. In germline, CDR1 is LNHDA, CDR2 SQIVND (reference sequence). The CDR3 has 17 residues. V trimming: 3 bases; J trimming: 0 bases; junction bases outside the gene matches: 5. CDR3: CASSIGTAYSGANVLTF. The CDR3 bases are TGTGCCAGTAGTATCGGGACAGCCTACTCTGGGGCCAACGTCCTGACTTTC.

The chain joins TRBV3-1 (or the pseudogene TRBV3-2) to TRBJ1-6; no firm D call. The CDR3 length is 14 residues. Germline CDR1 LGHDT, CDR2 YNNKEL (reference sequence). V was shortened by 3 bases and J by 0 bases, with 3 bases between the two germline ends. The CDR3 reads CASSQSSYNSPLHF. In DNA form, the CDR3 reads TGTGCCAGCAGCCAGAGCTCCTATAATTCACCCCTCCACTTT.

The CDR3 region is CASSAGLAGGSYEQYF. The CDR3 DNA follows: TGCGCCAGCAGCGCCGGACTAGCGGGCGGCTCCTACGAGCAGTACTTC. V is TRBV5-1 and J is TRBJ2-7; 11 bases match TRBD2. The CDR3 consists of 16 residues. Germline assignment: CDR1 SGHRS and CDR2 YFSETQ. J lost 0 bases, V lost 4 bases, and 6 bases had no gene match.

CDR3 in amino acids: CASSSLGGYEQYF. The CDR3 DNA reads as TGTGCCAGCTCATCCTTAGGGGGCTACGAGCAGTACTTC. This chain uses TRBV18 with TRBJ2-7; tentatively, D is TRBD1 (6 bases). The CDR3 is 13 residues long. Germline V gives CDR1 KGHSH, CDR2 LQKENI. V lost 5 bases and J lost 3, with 11 bases in between. The variable domain in full, with the rest retrieved from reference TRBV18 and TRBJ2-7, is NAGVMQNPRHLVRRRGQEARLRCSPMKGHSHVYWYRQLPEEGLKFMVYLQKENIIDESGMPKERFSAEFPKEGPSILRIQQVVRGDSAAYFCASSSLGGYEQYFGPGTRLTVT.

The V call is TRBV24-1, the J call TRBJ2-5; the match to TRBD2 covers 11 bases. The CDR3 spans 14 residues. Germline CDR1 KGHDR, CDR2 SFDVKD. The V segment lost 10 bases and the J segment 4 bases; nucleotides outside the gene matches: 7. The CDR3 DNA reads TGTGCCACGACGGGACTAGCGGTCCGAGAGACCCAGTACTTC. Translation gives CATTGLAVRETQYF.

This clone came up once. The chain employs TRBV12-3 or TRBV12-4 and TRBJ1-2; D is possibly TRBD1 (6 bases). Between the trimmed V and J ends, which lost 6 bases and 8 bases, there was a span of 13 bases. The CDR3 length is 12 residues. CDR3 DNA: TGTGCCAGCAGGTGGGGGCCCGGGGGCTACACCTTC. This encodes CASRWGPGGYTF.

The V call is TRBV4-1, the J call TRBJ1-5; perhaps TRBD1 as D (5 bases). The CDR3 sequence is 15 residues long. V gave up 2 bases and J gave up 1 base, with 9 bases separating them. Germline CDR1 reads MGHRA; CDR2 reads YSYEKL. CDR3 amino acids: CASSQLDNSNQPQHF. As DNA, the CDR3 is TGCGCCAGCAGCCAACTGGACAACAGCAATCAGCCCCAGCATTTT.

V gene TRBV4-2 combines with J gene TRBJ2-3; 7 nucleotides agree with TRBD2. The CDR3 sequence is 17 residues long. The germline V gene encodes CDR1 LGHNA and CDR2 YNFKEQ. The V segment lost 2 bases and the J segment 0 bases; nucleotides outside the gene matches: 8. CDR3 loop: CASSQSTSATSTDTQYF. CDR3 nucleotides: TGTGCCAGCAGCCAATCTACTAGCGCCACTAGCACAGATACGCAGTATTTT.

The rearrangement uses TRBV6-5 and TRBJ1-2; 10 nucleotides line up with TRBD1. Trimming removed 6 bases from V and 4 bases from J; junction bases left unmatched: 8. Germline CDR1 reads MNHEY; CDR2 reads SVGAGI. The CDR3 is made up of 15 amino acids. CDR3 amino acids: CASRGTGALPYGYTF. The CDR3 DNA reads TGTGCCAGCAGGGGGACAGGGGCGTTACCCTATGGCTACACCTTC.